What follows are 16 T cell receptor beta chains derived from one specimen sequenced in a study of blood T cell repertoires in COVID-19. The repertoire was sequenced with immunoSEQ multiplex PCR; TCRdb's copy has only in-frame clones and lacks some. The data show 200,000 to 250,000 clones, with 90% seen just once and less than 15% held by the top ten. What was sequenced was PBMCs or T cells enriched from blood (not recorded which). The receptors stem from a man aged 30 to 45 who had been exposed to COVID-19.

This rearrangement joins TRBV5-1 to TRBJ2-3, with 8 bases that match TRBD2. Germline V gene lookup returns CDR1 SGHRS and CDR2 YFSETQ. There are 19 residues in the CDR3. Trimming at V came to 1 base and at J to 0 bases, leaving 13 bases not matched to a gene. The CDR3 reads CASSLRSPTSETSTDTQYF. For the CDR3, the DNA is TGCGCCAGCAGCTTGAGATCCCCGACTAGCGAGACTAGCACAGATACGCAGTATTTT.

The chain carries TRBV21-1 and TRBJ2-7; the table gives TRBD1 as D, unverified against the DNA. TRBV21-1 is deemed a pseudogene. The CDR3 contains 18 residues. DNA for the CDR3: TGTGCCAGCAGCAAAGGATCTGTTGAGTGGGCCGAAGCCTACGAGCAGTACTTC. This translates into CASSKGSVEWAEAYEQYF.

The table lists this clone with a few counts. The chain couples TRBV28 to TRBJ1-1, with a tentative D call TRBD1 (6 bases). The germline CDR1 and CDR2 sequences are MDHEN and SYDVKM. V dropped 7 bases and J dropped 6 bases, with 9 bases sitting between them. The CDR3 totals 11 residues. The DNA of the CDR3 is TGTGCCAGCAAACAGGGCGCTGAAGCTTTCTTT. It translates to CASKQGAEAFF.

This clone was detected only once. CDR3: CASRLAGKVEQFF. The CDR3 DNA sequence: TGTGCCAGCCGGCTAGCGGGGAAGGTTGAGCAGTTCTTC. V gene TRBV12-3 or TRBV12-4 combines with J gene TRBJ2-1, with 9 bases matching TRBD2. J was trimmed by 9 bases and V by 8 bases; bases with no gene match: 8. This CDR3 region has 13 residues.

In this sample, this clone turned up a few times. The chain joins TRBV7-6 to TRBJ2-3, with 10 bases lining up with TRBD2. The germline V gene has CDR1 SGHVS and CDR2 FNYEAQ. V lost 5 bases to trimming and J lost 14 bases; unmatched junction nucleotides: 7. CDR3 size: 12 residues. In DNA form, the CDR3 reads TGTGCCAGCAGCGTAAGCGGGGGGGCCCCGTATTTT. This encodes CASSVSGGAPYF.

The J gene is TRBJ1-6, the V gene TRBV11-2, with D possibly TRBD1 on 5 matching bases. Germline V lookup: CDR1 SGHAT, CDR2 FQNNGV. The germline V and J ends were trimmed by 2 bases and 6 bases, with 11 bases remaining between them. The CDR3 runs 15 residues. The CDR3 DNA reads TGTGCCAGCAGCTTAACGACAGATTTTAATTCACCCCTCCACTTT. Protein product: CASSLTTDFNSPLHF.

The chain employs TRBV2 and TRBJ2-5; 11 positions match TRBD2. CDR3 length: 15 residues. Losses at the gene ends were 4 bases for V and 3 bases for J; bases not matched to a gene: 4. CDR1 and CDR2 (germline): SNHLY, FYNNEI. DNA for the CDR3: TGTGCCAGCAGTGGGAGTAGCGGGGGGGAAGAGACCCAGTACTTC. This codes for CASSGSSGGEETQYF.

V and J are TRBV19 and TRBJ1-1; 8 bases are shared with TRBD1. Germline V CDR1 and CDR2: LNHDA, SQIVND (reference sequence). CDR3 length: 15 amino acids. V lost 9 bases and J lost 3; bases outside the gene matches: 12. The CDR3 DNA reads as TGTGCCAGCTCGGGACAGGTCTTTTTGGACACTGAAGCTTTCTTT. Encoded protein: CASSGQVFLDTEAFF. The whole variable domain, remainder taken from reference TRBV19 and TRBJ1-1, is DGGITQSPKYLFRKEGQNVTLSCEQNLNHDAMYWYRQDPGQGLRLIYYSQIVNDFQKGDIAEGYSVSREKKESFPLTVTSAQKNPTAFYLCASSGQVFLDTEAFFGQGTRLTVV.

The gene calls are TRBV5-5 and TRBJ2-1; tentatively, D is TRBD1 (5 bases). This CDR3 contains 12 residues. The germline V gene has CDR1 SGHKS and CDR2 YYEKEE (reference sequence). V was trimmed by 4 bases and J by 9 bases, leaving 11 bases between them. CDR3: CASSPQGSEQFF. The CDR3 region has the DNA TGTGCCAGCAGCCCTCAGGGTTCTGAGCAGTTCTTC.

The V and J genes are TRBV6-5 and TRBJ2-5; 7 bases are shared with TRBD1. Germline-derived CDR1 and CDR2 are MNHEY and SVGAGI. V lost 6 bases, J lost 1 base, and 5 bases stayed unmatched. The CDR3 sequence is 14 residues long. CDR3 bases: TGTGCCAGCAGCCGGGACAGCCTCCAAGAGACCCAGTACTTC. It codes for CASSRDSLQETQYF.

The V and J genes are TRBV19 and TRBJ1-5; 7 bases align to TRBD1. The CDR3 extends over 13 amino acids. CDR1 and CDR2 (germline): LNHDA, SQIVND (reference sequence). Trimming removed 6 bases from V and 6 bases from J; junction bases left unmatched: 5. The CDR3 bases are TGTGCCAGTAGAAACAGGGGTGGTCAGCCCCAGCATTTT. This gives the protein CASRNRGGQPQHF.

This chain joins TRBV4-1 and TRBJ1-3, with TRBD1 matching 8 bases. V was pared by 3 bases and J by 2 bases, with 6 bases of the junction left unmatched. CDR1 and CDR2 (germline): MGHRA, YSYEKL. The CDR3 runs 16 residues. CDR3 bases: TGCGCCAGCAGCCAGACGGACAGGGAGGCTGGAAACACCATATATTTT. Protein: CASSQTDREAGNTIYF.

J is TRBJ2-7 and V is TRBV6-1; 9 positions match TRBD1. Unmatched junction bases numbered 10, after V lost 2 bases and J lost 5 bases. Germline V CDR1 and CDR2: MNHNS, SASEGT. The CDR3 is 16 residues long. The CDR3: CASSEQPPGQGNEQYF. DNA for the CDR3: TGTGCCAGCAGTGAACAGCCCCCCGGACAGGGGAACGAGCAGTACTTC.

The chain is built from TRBV7-6 and TRBJ2-3; D is perhaps TRBD2 (6 bases). Germline-derived CDR1 and CDR2 are SGHVS and FNYEAQ. The CDR3 sequence is 15 residues long. V lost 0 bases, J lost 6 bases, and 13 bases lay in between. The CDR3 reads CASSLAGGRADTQYF. CDR3 DNA sequence: TGTGCCAGCAGCTTAGCGGGGGGTAGGGCCGATACGCAGTATTTT.

The chain carries TRBV19 and TRBJ1-4, with no clear D. V was shortened by 4 bases and J by 4 bases, with 4 bases between the two germline ends. CDR3 length: 12 residues. Germline CDR1 LNHDA, CDR2 SQIVND (reference sequence). CDR3 loop: CASSSYNEKLFF. DNA of the CDR3: TGTGCCAGTAGTAGTTATAATGAAAAACTGTTTTTT.

This clone came up once. The chain links TRBV6-1 to TRBJ2-3; tentatively, D is TRBD1 (6 bases). The germline V gene encodes CDR1 MNHNS and CDR2 SASEGT. The CDR3 loop spans 17 amino acids. V lost 4 bases, J lost 1 base, and 18 bases lay in between. In DNA, the CDR3 is TGTGCCAGCAGTGCCCGCTGGGTGGGACAACGCACAGATACGCAGTATTTT. Protein: CASSARWVGQRTDTQYF.